One T cell receptor (beta chain) is described in this entry. Its antigen is not identified. Relapse was seen in all patients after autologous stem cell transplantation, and brentuximab vedotin exposure was variable. Starting with thawed PBMCs, CD4+ T cells were purified by magnetic negative selection. The data stem from a study of PD-1 blockade in classical Hodgkin lymphoma. Findings of the study overall: CD4+ but not CD8+ TCR diversity rose significantly by C4D1. Reported baseline diversity: healthy donors highest, relapsed/refractory patients lowest.

The CDR3 runs 17 residues. After removal of 3 bases from V and 3 bases from J, the junction contained 13 bases not matched to a gene. Per germline, CDR1 LGHNA and CDR2 YNFKEQ. Assay: immunoSEQ multiplex PCR; the TCRdb copy retains only in-frame clones and omits some. The repertoire holds 30,000 to 35,000 clones, with 75% to 95% as singletons. The origin of this receptor is a human donor with classical Hodgkin lymphoma. The sample was CD4+ T cells from blood, taken at baseline. The J gene is TRBJ1-2, the V gene TRBV4-2, with TRBD1 matching over 7 bases. Written as DNA, the CDR3 is TGTGCCAGCAGCCAGGGCCCCGTCGACAGGGATTACTATGGCTACACCTTC. This sequence encodes CASSQGPVDRDYYGYTF.